This TCR beta chain originates from a study of cytomegalovirus exposure and HLA in healthy donors. General study points: High specificity and sensitivity for cytomegalovirus status were reported for the classifier. In vitro, a few CMV-associated chains proved specific for CMV antigens. No immune exposure information besides CMV serostatus was available.

Worth noting for this clone: What it recognizes is unknown.

A multiplex PCR was run with 60 Vbeta primers and 13 Jbeta primers. Using immunoSEQ multiplex PCR, the repertoire was profiled, and TCRdb retains in-frame clones only, with some absent. The sample gives roughly 140,000 clones, 75% to 85% of which show up once; around 4.1% is in the top ten. Unmatched junction bases numbered 5, after V lost 8 bases and J lost 8 bases. Germline V gene lookup returns CDR1 GTSNPN and CDR2 SVGIG (reference sequence). The length of the CDR3 is 10 residues. The sample comprised PBMCs. The V gene is TRBV30, the J gene TRBJ1-2; 7 nucleotides align to TRBD1. The receptor was isolated from a man between 40 and 49 years old in good health and CMV-seronegative. CDR3 in DNA: TGTGCCGGTAGGGGGCGAGGCTACACCTTC. It encodes CAGRGRGYTF.